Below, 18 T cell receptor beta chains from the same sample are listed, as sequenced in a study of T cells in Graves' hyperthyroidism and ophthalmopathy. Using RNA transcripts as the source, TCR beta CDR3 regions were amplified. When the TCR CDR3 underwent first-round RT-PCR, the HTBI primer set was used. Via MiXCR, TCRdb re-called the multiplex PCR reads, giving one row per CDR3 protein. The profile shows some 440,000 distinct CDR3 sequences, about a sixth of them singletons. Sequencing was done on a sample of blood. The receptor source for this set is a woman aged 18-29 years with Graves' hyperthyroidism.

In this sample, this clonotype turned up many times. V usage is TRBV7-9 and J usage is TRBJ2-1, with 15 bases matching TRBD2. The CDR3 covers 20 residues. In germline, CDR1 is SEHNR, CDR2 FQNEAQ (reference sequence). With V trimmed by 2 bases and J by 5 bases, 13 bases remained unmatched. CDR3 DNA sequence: TGTGCCAGCAGCTTAACACCCGGGACTAGCGGGGGGCCGATAGACAATGAGCAGTTCTTC. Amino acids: CASSLTPGTSGGPIDNEQFF. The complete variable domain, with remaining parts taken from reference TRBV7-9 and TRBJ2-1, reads DTGVSQNPRHKITKRGQNVTFRCDPISEHNRLYWYRQTLGQGPEFLTYFQNEAQLEKSRLLSDRFSAERPKGSFSTLEIQRTEQGDSAMYLCASSLTPGTSGGPIDNEQFFGPGTRLTVL.

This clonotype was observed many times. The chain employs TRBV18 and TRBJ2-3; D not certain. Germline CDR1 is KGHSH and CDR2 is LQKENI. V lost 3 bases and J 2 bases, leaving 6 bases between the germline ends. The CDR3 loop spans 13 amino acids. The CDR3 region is CASSPGVTDTQYF. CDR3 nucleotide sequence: TGTGCCAGCTCACCTGGCGTCACAGATACGCAGTATTTT.

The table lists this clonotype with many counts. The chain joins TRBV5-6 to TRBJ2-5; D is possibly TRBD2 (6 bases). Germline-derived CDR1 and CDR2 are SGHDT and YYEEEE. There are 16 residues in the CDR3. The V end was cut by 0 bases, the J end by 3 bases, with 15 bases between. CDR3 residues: CASSLVWRGSEETQYF. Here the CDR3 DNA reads TGTGCCAGCAGCTTGGTGTGGCGGGGATCCGAAGAGACCCAGTACTTC.

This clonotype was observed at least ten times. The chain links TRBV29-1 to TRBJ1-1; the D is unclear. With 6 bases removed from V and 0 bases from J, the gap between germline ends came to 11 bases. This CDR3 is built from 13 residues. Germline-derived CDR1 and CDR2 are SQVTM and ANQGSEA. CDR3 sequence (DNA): TGCAGCGTCCAAAGGTCCCTGAACACTGAAGCTTTCTTT. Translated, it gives CSVQRSLNTEAFF.

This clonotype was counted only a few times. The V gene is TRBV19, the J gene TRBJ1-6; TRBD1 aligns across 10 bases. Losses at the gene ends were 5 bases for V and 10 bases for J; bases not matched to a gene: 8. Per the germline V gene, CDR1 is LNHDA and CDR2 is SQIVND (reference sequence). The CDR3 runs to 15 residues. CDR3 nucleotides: TGTGCCAGTAGTCCTCGGACAGGGGGAGGGTCACCCCTCCACTTT. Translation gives CASSPRTGGGSPLHF.

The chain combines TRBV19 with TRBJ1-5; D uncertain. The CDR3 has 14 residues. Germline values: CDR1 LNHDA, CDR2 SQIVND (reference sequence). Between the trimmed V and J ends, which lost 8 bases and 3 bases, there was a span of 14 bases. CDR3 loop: CASSLAGFNQPQHF. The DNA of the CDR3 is TGTGCCAGTTCTTTGGCGGGCTTCAATCAGCCCCAGCATTTT.

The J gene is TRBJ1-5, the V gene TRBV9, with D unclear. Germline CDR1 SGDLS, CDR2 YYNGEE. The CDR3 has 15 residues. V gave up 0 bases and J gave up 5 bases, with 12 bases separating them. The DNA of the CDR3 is TGTGCCAGCAGCGTAGGTTACGCCGAGTATCAGCCCCAGCATTTT. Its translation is CASSVGYAEYQPQHF.

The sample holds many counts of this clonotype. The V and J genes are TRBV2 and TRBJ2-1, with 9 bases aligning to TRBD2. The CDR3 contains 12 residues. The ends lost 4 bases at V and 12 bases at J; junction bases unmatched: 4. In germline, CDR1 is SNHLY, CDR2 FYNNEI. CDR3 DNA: TGTGCCAGCAGTGGATCTAGCGGGGCGCAGTTCTTC. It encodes CASSGSSGAQFF.

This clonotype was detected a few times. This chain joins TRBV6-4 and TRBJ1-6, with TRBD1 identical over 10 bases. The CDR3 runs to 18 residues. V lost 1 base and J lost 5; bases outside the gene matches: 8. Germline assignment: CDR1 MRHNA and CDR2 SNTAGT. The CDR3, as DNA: TGTGCCAGCAGTGACTGGGAGGGAGACAGGGGGCATAATTCACCCCTCCACTTT. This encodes CASSDWEGDRGHNSPLHF.

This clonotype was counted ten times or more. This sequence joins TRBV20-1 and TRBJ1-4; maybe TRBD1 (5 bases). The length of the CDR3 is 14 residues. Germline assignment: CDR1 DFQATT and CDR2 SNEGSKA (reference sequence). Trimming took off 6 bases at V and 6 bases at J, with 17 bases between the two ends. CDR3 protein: CSASSGREDEKLFF. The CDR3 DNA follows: TGCAGTGCCAGCAGCGGCAGGGAGGATGAAAAACTGTTTTTT.

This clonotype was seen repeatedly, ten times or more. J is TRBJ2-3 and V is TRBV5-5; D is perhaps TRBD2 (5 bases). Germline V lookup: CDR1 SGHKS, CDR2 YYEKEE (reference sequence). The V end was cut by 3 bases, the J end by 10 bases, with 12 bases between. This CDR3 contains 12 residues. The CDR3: CASSYLPRAQYF. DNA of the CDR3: TGTGCCAGCAGCTACCTTCCGAGGGCGCAGTATTTT.

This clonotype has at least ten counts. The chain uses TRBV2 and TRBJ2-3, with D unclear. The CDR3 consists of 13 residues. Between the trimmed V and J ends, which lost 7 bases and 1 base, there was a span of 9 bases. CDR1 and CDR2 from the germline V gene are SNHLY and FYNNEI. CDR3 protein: CASMAGRTDTQYF. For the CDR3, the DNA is TGTGCCAGCATGGCAGGACGCACAGATACGCAGTATTTT.

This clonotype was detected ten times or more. As DNA, the CDR3 is TGCGCCAGCAGTCGCGGACTTACGGAGACCCAGTACTTC. This sequence encodes CASSRGLTETQYF. The chain joins TRBV10-1 to TRBJ2-5; a weak D match, TRBD2 (5 bases). V lost 5 bases and J lost 5, with 12 bases in between. Germline V gene data show CDR1 as WNHNN and CDR2 as SYGVQD (reference sequence). This CDR3 is built from 13 residues.

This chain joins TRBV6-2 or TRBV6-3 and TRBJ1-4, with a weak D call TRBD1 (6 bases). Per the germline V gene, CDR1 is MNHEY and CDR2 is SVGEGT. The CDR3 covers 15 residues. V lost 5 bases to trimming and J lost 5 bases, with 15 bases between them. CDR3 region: CASSGTGPLNEKLFF. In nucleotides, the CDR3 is TGTGCCAGCAGTGGCACAGGGCCCCTCAATGAAAAACTGTTTTTT.

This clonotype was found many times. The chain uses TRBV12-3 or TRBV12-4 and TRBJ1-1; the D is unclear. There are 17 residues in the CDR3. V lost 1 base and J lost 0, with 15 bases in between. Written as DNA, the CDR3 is TGTGCCAGCAGTTTAGGGTTCGGCGTACGGGTGAACACTGAAGCTTTCTTT. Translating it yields CASSLGFGVRVNTEAFF.

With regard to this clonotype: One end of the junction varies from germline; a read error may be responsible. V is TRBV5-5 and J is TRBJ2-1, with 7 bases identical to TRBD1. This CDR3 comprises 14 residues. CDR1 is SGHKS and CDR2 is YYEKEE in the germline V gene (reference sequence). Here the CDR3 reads CASSPQGDADEQFF. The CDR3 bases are TGCGCCAGCAGCCCTCAGGGGGACGCCGATGAGCAGTTCTTC.

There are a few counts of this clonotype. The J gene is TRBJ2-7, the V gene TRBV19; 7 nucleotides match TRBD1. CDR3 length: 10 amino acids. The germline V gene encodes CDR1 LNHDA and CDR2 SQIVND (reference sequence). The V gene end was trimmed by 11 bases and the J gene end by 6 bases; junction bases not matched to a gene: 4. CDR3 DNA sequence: TGTGCCGGGACAGCCGGCGAGCAGTACTTC. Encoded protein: CAGTAGEQYF. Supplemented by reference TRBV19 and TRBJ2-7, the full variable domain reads DGGITQSPKYLFRKEGQNVTLSCEQNLNHDAMYWYRQDPGQGLRLIYYSQIVNDFQKGDIAEGYSVSREKKESFPLTVTSAQKNPTAFYLCAGTAGEQYFGPGTRLTVT.

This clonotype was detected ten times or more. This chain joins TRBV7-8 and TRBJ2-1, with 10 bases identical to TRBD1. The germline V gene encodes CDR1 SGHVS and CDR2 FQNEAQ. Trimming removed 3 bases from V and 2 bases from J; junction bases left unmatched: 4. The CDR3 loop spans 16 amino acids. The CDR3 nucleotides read TGTGCCAGCAGCTTCTCCGGGACAGGGGCCTACAATGAGCAGTTCTTC. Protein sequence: CASSFSGTGAYNEQFF.